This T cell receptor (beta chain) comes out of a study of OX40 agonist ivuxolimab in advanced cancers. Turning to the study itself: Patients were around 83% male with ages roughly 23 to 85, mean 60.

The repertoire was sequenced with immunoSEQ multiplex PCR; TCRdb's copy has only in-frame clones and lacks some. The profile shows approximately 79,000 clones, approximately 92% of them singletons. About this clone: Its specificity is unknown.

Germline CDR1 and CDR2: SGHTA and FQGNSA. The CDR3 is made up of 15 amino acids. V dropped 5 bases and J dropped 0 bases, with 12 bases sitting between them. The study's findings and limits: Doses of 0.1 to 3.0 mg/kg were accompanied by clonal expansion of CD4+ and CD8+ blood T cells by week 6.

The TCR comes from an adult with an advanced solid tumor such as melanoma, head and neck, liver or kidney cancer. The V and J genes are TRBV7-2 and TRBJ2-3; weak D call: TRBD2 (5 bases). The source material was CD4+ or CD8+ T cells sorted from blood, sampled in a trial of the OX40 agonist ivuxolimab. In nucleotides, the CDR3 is TGTGCCAGCAGCCAACTAGGAATAAGCACAGATACGCAGTATTTT. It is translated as CASSQLGISTDTQYF.